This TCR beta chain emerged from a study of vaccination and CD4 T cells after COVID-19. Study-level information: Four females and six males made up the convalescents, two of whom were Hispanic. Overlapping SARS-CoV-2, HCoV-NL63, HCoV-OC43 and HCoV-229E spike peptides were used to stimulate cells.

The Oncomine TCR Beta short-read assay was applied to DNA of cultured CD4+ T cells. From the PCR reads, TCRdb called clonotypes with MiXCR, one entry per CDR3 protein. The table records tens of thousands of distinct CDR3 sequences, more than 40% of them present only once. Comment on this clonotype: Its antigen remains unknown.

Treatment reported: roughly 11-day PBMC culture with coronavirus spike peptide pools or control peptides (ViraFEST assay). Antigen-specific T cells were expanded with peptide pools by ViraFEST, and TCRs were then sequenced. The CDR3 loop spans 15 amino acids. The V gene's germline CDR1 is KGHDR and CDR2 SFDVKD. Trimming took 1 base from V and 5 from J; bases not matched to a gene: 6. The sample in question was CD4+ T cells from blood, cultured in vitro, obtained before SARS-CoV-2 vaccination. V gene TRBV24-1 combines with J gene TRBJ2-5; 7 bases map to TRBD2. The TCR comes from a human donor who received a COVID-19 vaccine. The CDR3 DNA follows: TGTGCCACCAGTGATTTAGCTAGCGGTGAGGAGACCCAGTACTTC. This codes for CATSDLASGEETQYF.